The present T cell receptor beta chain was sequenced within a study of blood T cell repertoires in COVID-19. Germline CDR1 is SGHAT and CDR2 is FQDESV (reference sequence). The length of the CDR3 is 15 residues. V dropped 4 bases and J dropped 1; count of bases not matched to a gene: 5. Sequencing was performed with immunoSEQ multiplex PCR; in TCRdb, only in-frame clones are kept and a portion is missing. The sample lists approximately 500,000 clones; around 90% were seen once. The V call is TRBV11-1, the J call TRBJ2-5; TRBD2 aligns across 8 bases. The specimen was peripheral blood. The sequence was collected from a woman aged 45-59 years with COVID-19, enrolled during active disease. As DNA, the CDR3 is TGTGCCAGCAGCTATAGTAGCGGGGTCCAAGAGACCCAGTACTTC. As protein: CASSYSSGVQETQYF.